These 13 T cell receptor beta chains share one sample of origin, sequenced in a study of regulatory T cells in long-lasting Graves disease. As for time point: newly diagnosed GD, antithyroid drugs for less than 3 months. PBMC RNA served as the TCR library source. Arm-PCR of CDR3 regions with iRepertoire HTBI primers generated TCR beta libraries. TCRdb itself ran the multiplex PCR reads through MiXCR, one entry per CDR3 protein. In the table there are 350,000 to 500,000 distinct CDR3 sequences, about 17% of which are singletons. These data are also associated with another study on T cells in Graves' hyperthyroidism and ophthalmopathy.

Material: peripheral blood mononuclear cells (PBMCs), obtained at new diagnosis, from a patient treated with antithyroid drugs. All receptors come from a woman in her late teens or twenties with Graves disease.

This clonotype showed up many times. V is TRBV2 and J is TRBJ1-2; D gene ambiguous. Germline-derived CDR1 and CDR2 are SNHLY and FYNNEI. This CDR3 comprises 14 residues. V was cut by 3 bases and J by 4 bases, with 12 bases left in between. CDR3 amino acids: CASSDGLQIYGYTF. DNA for the CDR3: TGTGCCAGCAGTGACGGCCTCCAAATCTATGGCTACACCTTC.

Ten or more counts support this clonotype. The rearrangement links TRBV27 to TRBJ2-1; 9 nucleotides line up with TRBD1. Trimming took 2 bases from V and 7 from J; bases not matched to a gene: 6. CDR1 is MNHEY, CDR2 SMNVEV, per germline (reference sequence). CDR3 length: 15 residues. In DNA, the CDR3 is TGTGCCAGCAGTTTAAGAGGACAGGGGTTGAATGAGCAGTTCTTC. Translated: CASSLRGQGLNEQFF.

This clonotype was observed many times. The gene calls are TRBV28 and TRBJ2-3; no firm D call. Germline lookup yields CDR1 MDHEN and CDR2 SYDVKM. V lost 3 bases and J lost 0, with 10 bases in between. The CDR3 consists of 15 residues. The chain's CDR3 is CASSLPLASTDTQYF. As DNA, the CDR3 is TGTGCCAGCAGTTTGCCGTTAGCTAGCACAGATACGCAGTATTTT.

Comments on this clonotype: The junction does not match germline at one end; this may be a read error. The V and J genes are TRBV12-3 or TRBV12-4 and TRBJ2-1; 13 bases are shared with TRBD2. This CDR3 comprises 14 residues. The CDR3 region is CAGSGLAGVNEQFF. DNA for the CDR3: TGTGCCGGCAGCGGACTAGCGGGAGTCAATGAGCAGTTCTTC.

In the case of this clonotype: Sequence at one end of the junction differs from germline and may be a read error. The CDR3 nucleotides read TGTGCCTGCAGCGTAGAGCCGGGGGGGAGAGGCTATGGCTACACCTTC. Amino acids: CACSVEPGGRGYGYTF. V gene TRBV9 combines with J gene TRBJ1-2, with a possible D match to TRBD1 (5 bases). The germline V gene encodes CDR1 SGDLS and CDR2 YYNGEE. The CDR3 loop spans 16 amino acids. Combining the CDR3 with reference TRBV9 and TRBJ1-2 gives the whole variable domain DSGVTQTPKHLITATGQRVTLRCSPRSGDLSVYWYQQSLDQGLQFLIQYYNGEERAKGNILERFSAQQFPDLHSELNLSSLELGDSALYFCACSVEPGGRGYGYTFGSGTRLTVV.

This clonotype was detected many times. The chain combines TRBV11-1 with TRBJ1-1; D is unclear. The germline V gene has CDR1 SGHAT and CDR2 FQDESV (reference sequence). The CDR3 contains 16 residues. V was trimmed by 4 bases and J by 0 bases, leaving 15 bases between them. The chain's CDR3 is CASSSQPRKMNTEAFF. The CDR3 DNA is TGTGCCAGCAGCTCCCAACCACGGAAAATGAACACTGAAGCTTTCTTT.

The chain carries TRBV20-1 and TRBJ2-5; 7 bases match TRBD2. This CDR3 is 17 amino acids long. Trimming took 3 bases from V and 1 from J; bases not matched to a gene: 14. Germline CDR1 and CDR2: DFQATT and SNEGSKA (reference sequence). The CDR3 loop is CSARGDGAGATQETQYF. The CDR3 DNA reads as TGCAGTGCTAGGGGCGACGGGGCGGGAGCGACCCAAGAGACCCAGTACTTC.

The chain couples TRBV10-1 to TRBJ2-3; tentative D call: TRBD1 (6 bases). Deletions cut 6 bases from V and 0 bases from J, with 22 bases between. The CDR3 runs 18 residues. The V gene's germline CDR1 is WNHNN and CDR2 SYGVQD (reference sequence). The CDR3 loop reads CASSLAPYRVTSTDTQYF. CDR3 sequence (DNA): TGCGCCAGCAGCTTGGCCCCTTACAGGGTTACTAGCACAGATACGCAGTATTTT.

This clonotype was observed many times. The chain is built from TRBV20-1 and TRBJ2-7; D uncertain. This CDR3 has 15 residues. Trimming stripped 3 bases from V and 4 bases from J, with 19 bases between. Germline loops: CDR1 DFQATT, CDR2 SNEGSKA (reference sequence). CDR3 amino acids: CSARESSGFKYEQYF. The CDR3 DNA is TGCAGTGCTAGGGAATCCTCAGGATTCAAGTACGAGCAGTACTTC.

This clonotype turned up a few times. V usage is TRBV25-1 and J usage is TRBJ2-1; D gene ambiguous. V was cut by 3 bases and J by 10 bases, with 13 bases left in between. Germline V gene data show CDR1 as MGHDK and CDR2 as SYGVNS. CDR3 size: 13 residues. For the CDR3, the DNA is TGTGCCAGCAGTGAGTTACGGAATGGGGAGCAGTTCTTC. Translating gives CASSELRNGEQFF. The full variable domain, its missing parts supplied by reference TRBV25-1 and TRBJ2-1, is EADIYQTPRYLVIGTGKKITLECSQTMGHDKMYWYQQDPGMELHLIHYSYGVNSTEKGDLSSESTVSRIRTEHFPLTLESARPSHTSQYLCASSELRNGEQFFGPGTRLTVL.

Details on this clonotype: Possible read error: a much larger clone is one base away. The chain recombines TRBV5-1 with TRBJ2-3; D is unresolved. The CDR3 spans 14 residues. Germline V CDR1 and CDR2: SGHRS, YFSETQ. The CDR3 DNA sequence: TGCGCCAGCAGCTTGGTTGTGGTCACAGATACGCGGTATTTT. This translates into CASSLVVVTDTRYF.

This clonotype was counted at least ten times. The chain employs TRBV12-3 or TRBV12-4 and TRBJ2-7, with TRBD2 matching 14 bases. The CDR3 runs to 16 residues. Trimming took 6 bases from V and 5 from J; bases not matched to a gene: 9. The CDR3 spells CASRKTTSGRANEQYF. Written as DNA, the CDR3 is TGTGCCAGCAGGAAAACGACTAGCGGGAGGGCCAACGAGCAGTACTTC.

This chain uses TRBV18 with TRBJ2-1; no definite D call. The CDR3 runs to 16 residues. Germline CDR1 reads KGHSH; CDR2 reads LQKENI. Trimming took off 1 base at V and 0 bases at J, with 10 bases between the two ends. This CDR3 is CASSPRVGNSYNEQFF. The CDR3 bases are TGTGCCAGCTCACCACGAGTGGGGAACTCCTACAATGAGCAGTTCTTC. Drawing the rest from reference TRBV18 and TRBJ2-1, the complete variable domain is NAGVMQNPRHLVRRRGQEARLRCSPMKGHSHVYWYRQLPEEGLKFMVYLQKENIIDESGMPKERFSAEFPKEGPSILRIQQVVRGDSAAYFCASSPRVGNSYNEQFFGPGTRLTVL.